This T cell receptor (beta chain) is from a study of blood T cell repertoires in COVID-19. Study-wide context: Sources were T cells, B-cell-depleted T cells, or PBMCs; the material itself was cDNA or gDNA.

V was pared by 4 bases and J by 6 bases, with 8 bases of the junction left unmatched. Germline loops: CDR1 SGHRS, CDR2 YFSETQ. This CDR3 contains 16 residues. Using immunoSEQ multiplex PCR, the repertoire was profiled, and TCRdb retains in-frame clones only, with some absent. This table holds 300,000 to 400,000 clones, around 90% found once. This clone appeared a single time. The chain couples TRBV5-1 to TRBJ2-2, with 11 bases aligning to TRBD1. This sequence was found in a human donor in a cohort sampled during active COVID-19. Material for sequencing was peripheral blood. In DNA, the CDR3 is TGCGCCAGCAGCCCTGGCGGGACAGGGGGAGCCGGGGAGCTGTTTTTT. Protein product: CASSPGGTGGAGELFF.